This T cell receptor (beta chain) derives from a study of CD8 T cells in ankylosing spondylitis. In its sample, this clonotype was seen many times. Trimming took 4 bases from V and 7 from J, leaving 5 bases between them. The CDR3 consists of 11 residues. Per germline, CDR1 KGHDR and CDR2 SFDVKD. Using its own MiXCR run on the 5' RACE reads, TCRdb lists one record per CDR3 protein. The sample has fewer than 150,000 distinct CDR3 sequences, 7.3% seen once. This receptor was identified in a female donor with ankylosing spondylitis or in good health (not recorded which). Sequenced material: blood, either unsorted or a sorted T cell fraction (not recorded which). The V and J genes are TRBV24-1 and TRBJ2-3; D unclear. For the CDR3, the DNA is TGTGCCACCAGTGAAGCAAATACGCAGTATTTT. It codes for CATSEANTQYF.